The 31 T cell receptor beta chains presented below share a single source sample, sequenced in a study of human T cells and chemical hapten exposure. Time point noted: healthy volunteer bleed at 2 weeks. Total RNA was isolated from whole blood that had not been fractionated. TCRdb reanalysed the RACE reads using MiXCR and keeps one entry per CDR3 protein. The sample includes some 50,000 distinct CDR3 sequences, about 4.5% seen only once; the top ten take around 5.8%. Sequenced material: whole blood. These receptors were taken from a human donor in good health. Some clones in this sample may be carry-over from other donors' samples.

This clonotype was observed many times. The J gene is TRBJ1-5, the V gene TRBV2; D is undetermined. Germline V gene data show CDR1 as SNHLY and CDR2 as FYNNEI. CDR3 length: 12 residues. V was trimmed by 3 bases and J by 5 bases, leaving 5 bases between them. CDR3 in amino acids: CASSDGYQPQHF. The DNA for the CDR3 is TGTGCCAGCAGTGACGGGTATCAGCCCCAGCATTTT.

In its sample, this clonotype was seen many times. The chain is built from TRBV5-1 and TRBJ2-5; no clear D gene. Germline V gives CDR1 SGHRS, CDR2 YFSETQ. V lost 5 bases and J 2 bases, leaving 16 bases between the germline ends. CDR3 length: 15 amino acids. The CDR3 loop is CASRVGRGLQETQYF. The CDR3 DNA is TGCGCCAGCAGGGTTGGACGCGGCCTTCAAGAGACCCAGTACTTC.

This clonotype was counted ten times or more. The V gene is TRBV5-1, the J gene TRBJ1-5; TRBD1 agrees at 9 bases. This CDR3 has 15 residues. In germline, CDR1 is SGHRS, CDR2 YFSETQ. J was trimmed by 7 bases and V by 0 bases; bases with no gene match: 5. The CDR3 DNA is TGCGCCAGCAGCTTGGGGACAGGGGTGAGGCAGCCCCAGCATTTT. Amino acid sequence: CASSLGTGVRQPQHF.

In this sample, this clonotype turned up many times. This chain joins TRBV20-1 and TRBJ1-5; D possibly corresponds to TRBD1 (6 bases). The germline V gene has CDR1 DFQATT and CDR2 SNEGSKA (reference sequence). V lost 1 base, J lost 6 bases, and 10 bases lay in between. This CDR3 contains 13 residues. The CDR3 DNA is TGCAGTGCTAGAGGGCCACAGGGTCAGCCCCAGCATTTT. It encodes CSARGPQGQPQHF.

This clonotype was seen a few times. J is TRBJ2-7 and V is TRBV12-3 or TRBV12-4, with D tentatively TRBD2 (6 bases). V lost 5 bases to trimming and J lost 3 bases, with 14 bases between them. This CDR3 contains 14 residues. The CDR3 here is CASSPGTDYYEQYF. CDR3 sequence (DNA): TGTGCCAGCAGTCCCGGGACTGATTACTACGAGCAGTACTTC.

This clonotype has at least ten counts. The rearrangement joins TRBV5-5 to TRBJ2-2, with 9 bases fitting TRBD1. With 3 bases clipped from V and 4 bases from J, the junction kept 7 bases outside the gene matches. This CDR3 comprises 16 residues. From germline, CDR1 is SGHKS and CDR2 YYEKEE (reference sequence). The CDR3: CASSYRTGESTGELFF. The DNA for the CDR3 is TGTGCCAGCAGCTACAGGACAGGGGAGAGCACCGGGGAGCTGTTTTTT.

This chain connects TRBV5-1 to TRBJ1-2; TRBD1 might be the D (5 bases). This CDR3 region has 14 residues. Germline V gene data show CDR1 as SGHRS and CDR2 as YFSETQ. Deletions cut 0 bases from V and 4 bases from J, with 10 bases between. CDR3 coding DNA: TGCGCCAGCAGCTTGGGGGACCACCGCTATGGCTACACCTTC. This codes for CASSLGDHRYGYTF.

This clonotype was recorded many times. The gene calls are TRBV6-1 and TRBJ2-7; D unresolved. The germline V and J ends were trimmed by 7 bases and 3 bases, with 7 bases remaining between them. Germline assignment: CDR1 MNHNS and CDR2 SASEGT. The CDR3 loop spans 11 amino acids. CDR3 sequence reads: CASTSGYEQYF. DNA of the CDR3: TGTGCCAGCACTTCGGGCTACGAGCAGTACTTC.

This clonotype was detected a few times. V gene TRBV27 combines with J gene TRBJ2-3; 12 nucleotides align to TRBD2. Germline CDR1 reads MNHEY; CDR2 reads SMNVEV (reference sequence). V gave up 4 bases and J gave up 3 bases; unmatched junction bases: 8. There are 17 residues in the CDR3. The CDR3 DNA reads TGTGCCAGCAGTTCGGGGCCCGGGACTAGCGGGACAGATACGCAGTATTTT. Amino acids: CASSSGPGTSGTDTQYF.

The table lists this clonotype with a few counts. The genes are TRBV24-1 and TRBJ2-3; TRBD2 aligns across 8 bases. The CDR3 has 17 residues. V lost 4 bases, J lost 6 bases, and 14 bases stayed unmatched. The germline V gene has CDR1 KGHDR and CDR2 SFDVKD. The CDR3 sequence: CATSDDLLADHWDTQYF. The CDR3 DNA sequence: TGTGCCACCAGTGACGATCTACTAGCGGACCATTGGGATACGCAGTATTTT.

The CDR3 is CASIAEEFNGYTF. CDR3 sequence (DNA): TGTGCCAGCATCGCGGAGGAGTTCAATGGCTACACCTTC. This chain uses TRBV12-3 or TRBV12-4 with TRBJ1-2, with D uncertain. V was trimmed by 7 bases and J by 6 bases, leaving 15 bases between them. This CDR3 comprises 13 residues.

The gene calls are TRBV24-1 and TRBJ2-1; 11 bases map to TRBD2. CDR1 and CDR2 from the germline V gene are KGHDR and SFDVKD. Trimming cost V 3 bases and J 0 bases; bases outside gene matches: 18. The CDR3 covers 22 residues. CDR3 sequence (DNA): TGTGCCACCAGTGATATCCTTCCGGGACTAGCGGATCCATCCCACTCCTACAATGAGCAGTTCTTC. Amino acid sequence: CATSDILPGLADPSHSYNEQFF.

The table lists this clonotype with many counts. The chain carries TRBV9 and TRBJ2-5; 11 bases map to TRBD2. There are 17 residues in the CDR3. V dropped 3 bases and J dropped 1; count of bases not matched to a gene: 8. Germline loops: CDR1 SGDLS, CDR2 YYNGEE. CDR3 loop: CASSGGTSGGLQETQYF. Here the CDR3 DNA reads TGTGCCAGCAGCGGCGGGACTAGCGGTGGCCTCCAAGAGACCCAGTACTTC.

For this clonotype: Since the CDR3 does not end with the conserved phenylalanine or tryptophan, this likely comes from a read error. The gene calls are TRBV7-9 and TRBJ1-5; D unclear. The V gene's germline CDR1 is SEHNR and CDR2 FQNEAQ (reference sequence). V lost 3 bases and J 0 bases, leaving 12 bases between the germline ends. CDR3 length equals 16 residues. CDR3 sequence (DNA): TGTGCCAGCAGCTTCCGACAAGCGTATAGCAATCAGCCCCAGCATCTT. It encodes CASSFRQAYSNQPQHL.

This clonotype was found many times. The chain uses TRBV28 and TRBJ2-1, with 7 bases that match TRBD2. Germline V gives CDR1 MDHEN, CDR2 SYDVKM. The length of the CDR3 is 15 residues. The V segment lost 7 bases and the J segment 9 bases; nucleotides outside the gene matches: 15. The DNA for the CDR3 is TGTGCCAGCACCCGGACCAGCGGGGTCCGGGTTGAGCAGTTCTTC. Its translation: CASTRTSGVRVEQFF.

In its sample, this clonotype was seen many times. This chain links TRBV19 with TRBJ2-5, with 12 bases identical to TRBD1. There are 15 residues in the CDR3. Germline loops: CDR1 LNHDA, CDR2 SQIVND (reference sequence). The J segment lost 7 bases and the V segment lost 5 bases, leaving 8 bases of the junction unmatched. The CDR3: CASSATGTGGRTQYF. The DNA of the CDR3 is TGTGCCAGTAGTGCCACGGGGACAGGGGGCCGGACCCAGTACTTC. The full variable domain, rest sourced from reference TRBV19 and TRBJ2-5, is DGGITQSPKYLFRKEGQNVTLSCEQNLNHDAMYWYRQDPGQGLRLIYYSQIVNDFQKGDIAEGYSVSREKKESFPLTVTSAQKNPTAFYLCASSATGTGGRTQYFGPGTRLLVL.

This clonotype was counted ten times or more. The chain has TRBV6-6 and TRBJ1-5, with 8 bases aligning to TRBD1. Germline CDR1 reads MNHNY; CDR2 reads SVGAGI (reference sequence). The V gene end was trimmed by 2 bases and the J gene end by 4 bases; junction bases not matched to a gene: 13. There are 18 residues in the CDR3. The CDR3 here is CASSYGGSGTGPNQPQHF. CDR3 DNA sequence: TGTGCCAGCAGTTACGGTGGGTCAGGGACAGGACCTAATCAGCCCCAGCATTTT.

The chain is built from TRBV11-2 and TRBJ1-4, with D unclear. Germline CDR1 reads SGHAT; CDR2 reads FQNNGV. V gave up 5 bases and J gave up 8 bases, with 9 bases separating them. CDR3 size: 12 residues. CDR3 bases: TGTGCCAGCAGCGGGCCGGCCGAAAAACTGTTTTTT. Encoded protein: CASSGPAEKLFF.

The table lists this clonotype with a few counts. This sequence joins TRBV7-8 and TRBJ2-4; D possibly uses TRBD1 or TRBD2 (5 bases each). Looked up from germline, CDR1 is SGHVS and CDR2 is FQNEAQ. The ends were cut back, 10 bases at V and 3 bases at J, with 25 bases in the middle. CDR3 length: 17 amino acids. CDR3 sequence reads: CATRPGGTGFGKNIQYF. The CDR3 nucleotides are TGTGCCACCCGACCTGGGGGTACGGGCTTCGGCAAAAACATTCAGTACTTC.

The chain couples TRBV28 to TRBJ2-7, with 8 bases aligning to TRBD2. V was clipped by 2 bases and J by 2 bases; unmatched bases: 11. Germline CDR1 is MDHEN and CDR2 is SYDVKM. The CDR3 has 17 amino acids. CDR3 in amino acids: CASSLGLAGLRTYEQYF. CDR3 in DNA: TGTGCCAGCAGTTTAGGGCTAGCGGGTCTCCGAACCTACGAGCAGTACTTC. Full variable domain (rest looked up from reference TRBV28 and TRBJ2-7): DVKVTQSSRYLVKRTGEKVFLECVQDMDHENMFWYRQDPGLGLRLIYFSYDVKMKEKGDIPEGYSVSREKKERFSLILESASTNQTSMYLCASSLGLAGLRTYEQYFGPGTRLTVT.

The sample holds a few counts of this clonotype. The V call is TRBV20-1, the J call TRBJ1-2; D not resolved. The CDR3 length is 9 residues. CDR1 and CDR2 (germline): DFQATT, SNEGSKA (reference sequence). Trimming pared 7 bases from V and 6 bases from J, leaving 6 bases between. CDR3 DNA: TGCAGTGTTACGGATGGCTACACCTTC. It is translated as CSVTDGYTF.

This clonotype showed up just a few times. CDR3 sequence: CASRISVTYGYTF. CDR3 in DNA: TGTGCCAGCAGGATCTCGGTTACCTATGGCTACACCTTC. The gene calls are TRBV12-3 or TRBV12-4 and TRBJ1-2, with no clear D. With 6 bases removed from V and 4 bases from J, the gap between germline ends came to 12 bases. The CDR3 sequence is 13 residues long.

This clonotype was observed a few times. The CDR3 protein is CAISEPGTGGGYEQYF. CDR3 nucleotides: TGTGCCATCAGTGAACCCGGGACAGGGGGCGGCTACGAGCAGTACTTC. This chain connects TRBV10-3 to TRBJ2-7; TRBD1 matches at 12 bases. The CDR3 totals 16 residues. CDR1 is ENHRY and CDR2 is SYGVKD in the germline V gene. Germline trimming cut 3 bases from V and 3 bases from J; bases unmatched to any gene: 6.

This clonotype was found many times. CDR3 sequence reads: CASSASGGSYNEQFF. The CDR3 region has the DNA TGCGCCAGCAGCGCCTCAGGCGGTTCCTACAATGAGCAGTTCTTC. This rearrangement joins TRBV5-1 to TRBJ2-1; D gene unclear. The CDR3 consists of 15 residues. Germline V gene lookup returns CDR1 SGHRS and CDR2 YFSETQ. The ends were cut back, 4 bases at V and 1 base at J, with 12 bases in the middle. Supplemented by reference TRBV5-1 and TRBJ2-1, the full variable domain reads KAGVTQTPRYLIKTRGQQVTLSCSPISGHRSVSWYQQTPGQGLQFLFEYFSETQRNKGNFPGRFSGRQFSNSRSEMNVSTLELGDSALYLCASSASGGSYNEQFFGPGTRLTVL.

This clonotype showed up just a few times. This chain uses TRBV5-1 with TRBJ2-1; D not resolved. V lost 0 bases and J lost 4, with 8 bases in between. The CDR3 extends over 14 amino acids. Germline loops: CDR1 SGHRS, CDR2 YFSETQ. CDR3 amino acids: CASSLGGLYNEQFF. CDR3 bases: TGCGCCAGCAGCTTGGGGGGTTTATACAATGAGCAGTTCTTC.

This clonotype was observed many times. The chain carries TRBV27 and TRBJ2-2; TRBD1 aligns across 10 bases. The V gene end was trimmed by 6 bases and the J gene end by 6 bases; junction bases not matched to a gene: 4. This CDR3 comprises 14 residues. From germline, CDR1 is MNHEY and CDR2 SMNVEV (reference sequence). DNA for the CDR3: TGTGCCAGCAGGACAGGGGGCGGTGCCGGGGAGCTGTTTTTT. This gives the protein CASRTGGGAGELFF.

Notes on this clonotype: This may be a read error, as it is one base from a much larger clone. The rearrangement links TRBV20-1 to TRBJ2-2; the D gene is possibly TRBD2 (5 bases). Germline V lookup: CDR1 DFQATT, CDR2 SNEGSKA (reference sequence). This CDR3 has 14 amino acids. CDR3 nucleotide sequence: TGCAGTGCTAGAGATCCCGGAAACACCGGGGAGCCGTTTTTT. The encoded protein is CSARDPGNTGEPFF.

This clonotype was recorded at least ten times. The chain uses TRBV20-1 and TRBJ2-2; D possibly corresponds to TRBD2 (6 bases). Germline V gene lookup returns CDR1 DFQATT and CDR2 SNEGSKA (reference sequence). Deletions cut 3 bases from V and 3 bases from J, with 8 bases between. CDR3 size: 13 residues. This chain's CDR3 is CSASGRHTGELFF. In DNA, the CDR3 is TGCAGTGCTAGCGGGAGACACACCGGGGAGCTGTTTTTT.

This clonotype was seen many times. The CDR3 DNA follows: TGCGCCAGCAGCGGGGTCAGGGGCCCTCAAGAGACCCAGTACTTC. This gives the protein CASSGVRGPQETQYF. The chain combines TRBV5-1 with TRBJ2-5, with D perhaps matching TRBD1 (6 bases). Germline V gene lookup returns CDR1 SGHRS and CDR2 YFSETQ. Trimming shortened V by 4 bases and J by 2 bases, and 15 bases separated the two germline ends. The length of the CDR3 is 15 residues.

This clonotype occurred a few times. J is TRBJ2-2 and V is TRBV29-1; D may be TRBD1 (6 bases). Germline CDR1 SQVTM, CDR2 ANQGSEA. V was clipped by 4 bases and J by 3 bases, with 12 bases between them. This CDR3 spans 14 amino acids. DNA for the CDR3: TGCAGCGTTGCTGACAGGCTTGACACCGGGGAGCTGTTTTTT. Translated, it gives CSVADRLDTGELFF.

The V call is TRBV11-2, the J call TRBJ2-3; 9 bases fit TRBD1. In germline, CDR1 is SGHAT, CDR2 FQNNGV. This CDR3 is built from 16 residues. Trimming at V came to 4 bases and at J to 2 bases, leaving 7 bases not matched to a gene. CDR3 amino acids: CASSYHDRGFTDTQYF. For the CDR3, the DNA is TGTGCCAGCAGCTACCATGACAGGGGGTTCACAGATACGCAGTATTTT.